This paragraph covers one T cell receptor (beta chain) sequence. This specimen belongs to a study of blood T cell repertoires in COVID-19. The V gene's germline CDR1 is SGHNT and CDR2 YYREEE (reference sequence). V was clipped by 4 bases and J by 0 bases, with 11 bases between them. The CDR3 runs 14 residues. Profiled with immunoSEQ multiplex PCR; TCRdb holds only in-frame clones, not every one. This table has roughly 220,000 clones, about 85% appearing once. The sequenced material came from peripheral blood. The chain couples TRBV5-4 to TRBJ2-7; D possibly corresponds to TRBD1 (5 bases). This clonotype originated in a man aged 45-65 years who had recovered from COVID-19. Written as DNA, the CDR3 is TGTGCCAGCAGCAAACAAGGGGTCTCCTACGAGCAGTACTTC. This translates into CASSKQGVSYEQYF. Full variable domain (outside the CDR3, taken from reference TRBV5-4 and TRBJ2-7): ETGVTQSPTHLIKTRGQQVTLRCSSQSGHNTVSWYQQALGQGPQFIFQYYREEENGRGNFPPRFSGLQFPNYSSELNVNALELDDSALYLCASSKQGVSYEQYFGPGTRLTVT.